Shown below are 23 T cell receptor beta chains from a single sample sequenced in a study of blood T cell repertoires in COVID-19. Libraries were prepared by immunoSEQ multiplex PCR; TCRdb keeps only in-frame clonotypes and omits some of them. The sample lists roughly 200,000 clones, 70% to 90% occurring once. Source material: peripheral blood. The receptors here all came from a woman in her twenties or thirties with active or convalescent COVID-19.

The chain recombines TRBV9 with TRBJ2-3; D perhaps matches TRBD1 (6 bases). Deletions cut 1 base from V and 2 bases from J, with 11 bases between. Germline lookup yields CDR1 SGDLS and CDR2 YYNGEE. There are 15 residues in the CDR3. CDR3 loop: CASSVQGSVTDTQYF. The CDR3 nucleotides are TGTGCCAGCAGCGTACAGGGGTCGGTCACAGATACGCAGTATTTT.

The V and J genes are TRBV5-1 and TRBJ1-5; 9 bases line up with TRBD1. The CDR3 is 15 residues long. Trimming removed 4 bases from V and 4 bases from J; junction bases left unmatched: 6. Germline CDR1 and CDR2: SGHRS and YFSETQ. Written as DNA, the CDR3 is TGCGCCAGCAGCATGGGACAGGGAGGAAATCAGCCCCAGCATTTT. Translation: CASSMGQGGNQPQHF.

Only one count was recorded for this clone. This chain's CDR3 is CASSAGTSGVTYYYEQYF. CDR3 DNA sequence: TGTGCCAGCAGCGCCGGGACTAGCGGGGTAACTTATTACTACGAGCAGTACTTC. This chain links TRBV5-6 with TRBJ2-7, with TRBD2 identical over 13 bases. The V and J ends lost 4 bases and 3 bases, in that order; junction bases with no gene match: 13. Germline CDR1 SGHDT, CDR2 YYEEEE. CDR3 size: 18 residues.

This sequence joins TRBV11-2 and TRBJ1-3, with TRBD1 identical over 8 bases. The J segment lost 3 bases and the V segment lost 4 bases, leaving 5 bases of the junction unmatched. Germline CDR1 and CDR2: SGHAT and FQNNGV. The CDR3 loop spans 15 amino acids. The CDR3 DNA follows: TGTGCCAGCAGCTCACTCGGGACAGGTGGAAACACCATATATTTT. It encodes CASSSLGTGGNTIYF.

The genes are TRBV7-8 and TRBJ1-2; 10 positions agree with TRBD1. This CDR3 contains 16 residues. Germline V CDR1 and CDR2: SGHVS, FQNEAQ. V shed 5 bases, J shed 4 bases, and the junction held 10 bases outside the gene matches. DNA for the CDR3: TGTGCCAGCAGCCCTCCTCAGGGACAGGGGCGCTATGGCTACACCTTC. Encoded protein: CASSPPQGQGRYGYTF.

This chain joins TRBV3-1 (or the pseudogene TRBV3-2) and TRBJ1-1; the D is unclear. V lost 7 bases and J 3 bases, leaving 15 bases between the germline ends. CDR1 is LGHDT, CDR2 YNNKEL, per germline (reference sequence). CDR3 size: 14 residues. The CDR3 coding sequence is TGTGCCAGCACCTCTAATGGGAGATACACTGAAGCTTTCTTT. Translated, it gives CASTSNGRYTEAFF.

This chain joins TRBV6-5 and TRBJ2-3; the match to TRBD1 covers 7 bases. CDR1 and CDR2 from the germline V gene are MNHEY and SVGAGI. Germline trimming cut 7 bases from V and 5 bases from J; bases unmatched to any gene: 12. The CDR3 is 15 residues long. CDR3 coding DNA: TGTGCCAGCAAGGCTACCGGGACAGAGAGAGATACGCAGTATTTT. Residues: CASKATGTERDTQYF.

This clone was seen just once. This rearrangement joins TRBV5-5 to TRBJ2-2; 7 bases agree with TRBD2. V lost 1 base to trimming and J lost 1 base; unmatched junction nucleotides: 7. CDR3 length: 17 amino acids. Germline-derived CDR1 and CDR2 are SGHKS and YYEKEE (reference sequence). The CDR3 sequence: CASSLRYGEGNTGELFF. The CDR3 DNA sequence: TGTGCCAGCAGCTTGCGTTACGGGGAGGGGAACACCGGGGAGCTGTTTTTT.

The gene calls are TRBV18 and TRBJ2-1; 8 bases are shared with TRBD2. CDR3 length: 14 residues. V lost 2 bases to trimming and J lost 7 bases; unmatched junction nucleotides: 4. Germline values: CDR1 KGHSH, CDR2 LQKENI. The CDR3 loop reads CASSPGTSMNEQFF. The CDR3 DNA reads TGTGCCAGCTCACCAGGGACTAGTATGAATGAGCAGTTCTTC.

The chain uses TRBV19 and TRBJ1-1; D not certain. The germline gives CDR1 LNHDA, CDR2 SQIVND (reference sequence). The CDR3 covers 12 residues. Trimming left V 3 bases short and J 4 bases short, with 6 bases between. The CDR3 region is CASSIGLTEAFF. The CDR3 DNA reads as TGTGCCAGTAGTATCGGACTCACTGAAGCTTTCTTT. The full variable domain, completed using reference TRBV19 and TRBJ1-1, is DGGITQSPKYLFRKEGQNVTLSCEQNLNHDAMYWYRQDPGQGLRLIYYSQIVNDFQKGDIAEGYSVSREKKESFPLTVTSAQKNPTAFYLCASSIGLTEAFFGQGTRLTVV.

This clone was recorded a few times. The chain recombines TRBV29-1 with TRBJ1-1; 8 bases agree with TRBD1. The CDR3 contains 14 residues. V shed 6 bases and J 3 bases; nucleotides not matched to a gene: 9. Germline assignment: CDR1 SQVTM and CDR2 ANQGSEA. The CDR3 DNA is TGCAGCGTCCTTTTGGGACAGGCATACACTGAAGCTTTCTTT. It yields the protein CSVLLGQAYTEAFF.

The genes are TRBV6-5 and TRBJ1-5; 8 bases match TRBD1. Germline trimming cut 4 bases from V and 7 bases from J; bases unmatched to any gene: 6. Per the germline V gene, CDR1 is MNHEY and CDR2 is SVGAGI. CDR3 length equals 14 residues. CDR3 amino acids: CASSSTGVEQPQHF. The DNA for the CDR3 is TGTGCCAGCAGTTCGACAGGGGTGGAACAGCCCCAGCATTTT.

The gene calls are TRBV7-6 and TRBJ2-3, with 8 bases aligning to TRBD2. Germline V gene sequence: CDR1 SGHVS, CDR2 FNYEAQ. V was pared by 5 bases and J by 1 base, with 2 bases of the junction left unmatched. The CDR3 has 14 amino acids. CDR3 sequence (DNA): TGTGCCAGCAGCATGACTAGCGGCACAGATACGCAGTATTTT. Its translation: CASSMTSGTDTQYF.

This clone was recorded a few times. The rearrangement uses TRBV7-6 and TRBJ2-7; tentatively, D is TRBD1 (5 bases). The CDR3 sequence is 13 residues long. The germline CDR1 and CDR2 sequences are SGHVS and FNYEAQ. The V end lost 4 bases, the J end lost 6 bases, and 13 bases lay between the germline ends. CDR3: CASSSTAWGEQYF. The CDR3 nucleotides are TGTGCCAGCAGCTCGACAGCGTGGGGCGAGCAGTACTTC.

This chain links TRBV7-9 with TRBJ1-5, with 10 nucleotides matching TRBD1. V was pared by 5 bases and J by 7 bases, with 8 bases of the junction left unmatched. The CDR3 is made up of 15 amino acids. Germline values: CDR1 SEHNR, CDR2 FQNEAQ (reference sequence). CDR3 residues: CASSPSGTGAQPQHF. The CDR3, as DNA: TGTGCCAGCAGCCCATCCGGGACAGGGGCCCAGCCCCAGCATTTT.

The chain recombines TRBV24-1 with TRBJ2-2; TRBD2 is a possible D gene (5 bases). CDR1 and CDR2 (germline): KGHDR, SFDVKD. Trimming took off 1 base at V and 3 bases at J, with 8 bases between the two ends. CDR3 length: 15 residues. The CDR3 DNA is TGTGCCACCAGTGATTTTTACGGGGACACCGGGGAGCTGTTTTTT. Protein sequence: CATSDFYGDTGELFF.

This chain joins TRBV6-6 and TRBJ1-3; D remains unclear. The CDR3 is 13 amino acids. V lost 6 bases to trimming and J lost 8 bases, with 14 bases between them. Germline CDR1 reads MNHNY; CDR2 reads SVGAGI (reference sequence). DNA for the CDR3: TGTGCCAGCAGACCCACGTCCGGTTACACCATATATTTT. Translated, it gives CASRPTSGYTIYF.

This clone has a handful of counts. The rearrangement joins TRBV2 to TRBJ2-5; D not resolved. Trimming took 9 bases from V and 4 from J, leaving 12 bases between them. The CDR3 length is 12 residues. Germline V gene lookup returns CDR1 SNHLY and CDR2 FYNNEI. The CDR3 DNA reads TGTGCCAGTATAGGAGATGGAGAGACCCAGTACTTC. Amino acids: CASIGDGETQYF.

The chain carries TRBV12-5 and TRBJ2-1; 8 bases align to TRBD1. V was pared by 6 bases and J by 6 bases, with 7 bases of the junction left unmatched. CDR1 and CDR2 (germline): LGHNT, FRNRAP. The CDR3 runs to 14 residues. CDR3 sequence reads: CASGTSRGRNEQFF. DNA for the CDR3: TGTGCTAGTGGAACCTCCAGGGGGCGCAATGAGCAGTTCTTC.

This clone was picked up a small number of times. V is TRBV5-4 and J is TRBJ2-7; no definite D call. Between the trimmed V and J ends, which lost 4 bases and 2 bases, there was a span of 7 bases. Germline CDR1 is SGHNT and CDR2 is YYREEE (reference sequence). The CDR3 is 12 amino acids. The CDR3 reads CASSARPYEQYF. CDR3 nucleotide sequence: TGTGCCAGCAGCGCGCGGCCCTACGAGCAGTACTTC.

V is TRBV3-1 (or the pseudogene TRBV3-2) and J is TRBJ1-2; D not resolved. V lost 3 bases to trimming and J lost 3 bases, with 8 bases between them. The CDR3 extends over 13 amino acids. Germline V lookup: CDR1 LGHDT, CDR2 YNNKEL (reference sequence). DNA of the CDR3: TGTGCCAGCAGCCACAACAAAGACTATGGCTACACCTTC. It encodes CASSHNKDYGYTF.

The rearrangement links TRBV18 to TRBJ1-2; possible D gene TRBD1, 6 bases. This CDR3 spans 12 amino acids. V lost 3 bases, J lost 7 bases, and 9 bases lay in between. Germline CDR1 KGHSH, CDR2 LQKENI. The CDR3 loop reads CASSPGQSGYTF. The CDR3 bases are TGTGCCAGCTCACCCGGACAGAGTGGCTACACCTTC.

This clone was counted a few times. The genes are TRBV6-6 and TRBJ1-1; 7 bases line up with TRBD1. The CDR3 loop spans 13 amino acids. Germline CDR1 is MNHNY and CDR2 is SVGAGI (reference sequence). Trimming at V came to 6 bases and at J to 3 bases, leaving 4 bases not matched to a gene. The CDR3 loop is CASSHRGDTEAFF. The CDR3 DNA is TGTGCCAGCAGCCACAGGGGAGACACTGAAGCTTTCTTT.